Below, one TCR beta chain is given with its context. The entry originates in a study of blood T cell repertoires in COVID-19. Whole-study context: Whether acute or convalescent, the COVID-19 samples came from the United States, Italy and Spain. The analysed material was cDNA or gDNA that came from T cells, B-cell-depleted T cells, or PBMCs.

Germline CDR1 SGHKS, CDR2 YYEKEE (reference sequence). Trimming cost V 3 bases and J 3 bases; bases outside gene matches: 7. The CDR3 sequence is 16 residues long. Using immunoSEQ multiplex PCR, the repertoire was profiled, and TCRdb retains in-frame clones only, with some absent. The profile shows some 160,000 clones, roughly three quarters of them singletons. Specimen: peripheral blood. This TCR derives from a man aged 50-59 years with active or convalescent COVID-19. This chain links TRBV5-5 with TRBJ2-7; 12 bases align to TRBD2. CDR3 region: CASSSRLAGEGYEQYF. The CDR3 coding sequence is TGTGCCAGCAGCTCCCGACTAGCGGGAGAGGGCTACGAGCAGTACTTC.